The 20 T cell receptor beta chains reported below all come from one sample, sequenced in a study of OX40 agonist ivuxolimab in advanced cancers. Measured with immunoSEQ multiplex PCR; TCRdb has only the in-frame clones, and not every one. The data contain 80,000 to 100,000 clones, approximately 94% of them singletons. The input for sequencing was CD4+ or CD8+ T cells sorted from blood, taken in a trial of the OX40 agonist ivuxolimab. All receptors come from an adult with an advanced solid tumor such as melanoma, head and neck, liver or kidney cancer.

The rearrangement uses TRBV11-2 and TRBJ2-5, with a tentative D call TRBD2 (5 bases). Germline values: CDR1 SGHAT, CDR2 FQNNGV. The V end lost 3 bases, the J end lost 7 bases, and 12 bases lay between the germline ends. The CDR3 contains 13 residues. CDR3 residues: CASSFPGEGTQYF. The CDR3 nucleotides are TGTGCCAGCAGCTTCCCGGGCGAGGGGACCCAGTACTTC.

V gene TRBV7-2 combines with J gene TRBJ2-7, with TRBD2 matching over 11 bases. Per germline, CDR1 SGHTA and CDR2 FQGNSA. The CDR3 runs to 17 residues. V lost 1 base to trimming and J lost 9 bases; unmatched junction nucleotides: 14. The CDR3 loop reads CASSLVGLGLAGGGQYF. The CDR3 DNA reads TGTGCCAGCAGCTTAGTGGGGTTGGGTCTAGCGGGAGGTGGGCAGTACTTC. Supplemented by reference TRBV7-2 and TRBJ2-7, the full variable domain reads GAGVSQSPSNKVTEKGKDVELRCDPISGHTALYWYRQSLGQGLEFLIYFQGNSAPDKSGLPSDRFSAERTGGSVSTLTIQRTQQEDSAVYLCASSLVGLGLAGGGQYFGPGTRLTVT.

In its sample, this clone was seen once. The chain employs TRBV7-2 and TRBJ1-2, with D possibly TRBD1 on 5 matching bases. CDR3 length equals 14 residues. Germline values: CDR1 SGHTA, CDR2 FQGNSA. V was shortened by 5 bases and J by 0 bases, with 10 bases between the two germline ends. In nucleotides, the CDR3 is TGTGCCAGCAGCCCTTCAGGGACTAACTATGGCTACACCTTC. It codes for CASSPSGTNYGYTF.

This clone was counted between two and nine times. This sequence joins TRBV5-4 and TRBJ1-1, with 8 bases aligning to TRBD1. CDR1 is SGHNT and CDR2 is YYREEE in the germline V gene (reference sequence). This CDR3 comprises 14 residues. J was trimmed by 3 bases and V by 3 bases; bases with no gene match: 4. The CDR3 DNA reads TGTGCCAGCAGCTCCGCAGGGGGCGACACTGAAGCTTTCTTT. Protein product: CASSSAGGDTEAFF.

This chain links TRBV7-8 with TRBJ1-2; maybe TRBD1 (5 bases). CDR1 is SGHVS and CDR2 is FQNEAQ in the germline V gene. This CDR3 is built from 14 residues. V lost 2 bases and J 7 bases, leaving 14 bases between the germline ends. The DNA of the CDR3 is TGTGCCAGCAGCTTATTGTTGGGACCTCGTGGCTACACCTTC. Translating it yields CASSLLLGPRGYTF. Full variable domain (outside the CDR3, taken from reference TRBV7-8 and TRBJ1-2): GAGVSQSPRYKVAKRGQDVALRCDPISGHVSLFWYQQALGQGPEFLTYFQNEAQLDKSGLPSDRFFAERPEGSVSTLKIQRTQQEDSAVYLCASSLLLGPRGYTFGSGTRLTVV.

This rearrangement joins TRBV27 to TRBJ2-7; 7 bases line up with TRBD1. Germline V gene sequence: CDR1 MNHEY, CDR2 SMNVEV (reference sequence). V shed 3 bases, J shed 3 bases, and the junction held 8 bases outside the gene matches. This CDR3 is built from 15 residues. This chain's CDR3 is CASSFNRDSVYEQYF. The CDR3 region has the DNA TGTGCCAGCAGTTTCAATCGGGACAGTGTCTACGAGCAGTACTTC.

This sequence joins TRBV2 and TRBJ1-2; possibly TRBD1 for D (5 bases). V lost 7 bases to trimming and J lost 4 bases, with 19 bases between them. The CDR3 runs 15 residues. Germline V gives CDR1 SNHLY, CDR2 FYNNEI. The CDR3 DNA is TGTGCCAGCACCCTGGACGGCTATGGGGGCTATGGCTACACCTTC. Translated, it gives CASTLDGYGGYGYTF.

This chain connects TRBV7-2 to TRBJ2-5; D may be TRBD1 (5 bases). The CDR3 sequence is 14 residues long. Germline assignment: CDR1 SGHTA and CDR2 FQGNSA. V was clipped by 3 bases and J by 4 bases, with 12 bases between them. In DNA, the CDR3 is TGTGCCAGCAGCTTGGGGCGGTCCACAGAGACCCAGTACTTC. Translating gives CASSLGRSTETQYF.

This clone appeared once. V is TRBV5-1 and J is TRBJ2-1; D is possibly TRBD1 (5 bases). CDR1 SGHRS and CDR2 YFSETQ come from the germline V gene. The V and J ends lost 3 bases and 8 bases respectively, with 15 bases between them. This CDR3 has 14 residues. The CDR3 DNA is TGCGCCAGCAGCTCCGAGCGTAGGGGCGATGAGCAGTTCTTC. Its translation: CASSSERRGDEQFF. The full variable domain, rest sourced from reference TRBV5-1 and TRBJ2-1, is KAGVTQTPRYLIKTRGQQVTLSCSPISGHRSVSWYQQTPGQGLQFLFEYFSETQRNKGNFPGRFSGRQFSNSRSEMNVSTLELGDSALYLCASSSERRGDEQFFGPGTRLTVL.

The chain uses TRBV28 and TRBJ2-3, with a tentative D call TRBD2 (5 bases). Trimming took 4 bases from V and 0 from J, leaving 11 bases between them. The CDR3 covers 15 residues. Germline CDR1 is MDHEN and CDR2 is SYDVKM. The CDR3 region is CASSSGIGSTDTQYF. The CDR3 DNA reads as TGTGCCAGCAGTTCGGGAATCGGGAGCACAGATACGCAGTATTTT.

The rearrangement links TRBV7-2 to TRBJ2-2; D remains unclear. In germline, CDR1 is SGHTA, CDR2 FQGNSA. CDR3 length: 12 amino acids. V was trimmed by 5 bases and J by 3 bases, leaving 4 bases between them. The CDR3 is CASSPYTGELFF. The CDR3 coding sequence is TGTGCCAGCAGCCCCTACACCGGGGAGCTGTTTTTT. Looking up the rest from reference TRBV7-2 and TRBJ2-2 gives the full variable domain: GAGVSQSPSNKVTEKGKDVELRCDPISGHTALYWYRQSLGQGLEFLIYFQGNSAPDKSGLPSDRFSAERTGGSVSTLTIQRTQQEDSAVYLCASSPYTGELFFGEGSRLTVL.

The chain combines TRBV29-1 with TRBJ2-1; 8 nucleotides match TRBD1. The CDR3 length is 17 residues. Per germline, CDR1 SQVTM and CDR2 ANQGSEA. Trimming cost V 1 base and J 4 bases; bases outside gene matches: 12. The CDR3 bases are TGCAGCGTTGAAGCGCCCGGAGGGACAGGCCCTTACAATGAGCAGTTCTTC. As protein: CSVEAPGGTGPYNEQFF.

The chain is built from TRBV5-1 and TRBJ1-4; D is unclear. Between the trimmed V and J ends, which lost 4 bases and 8 bases, there was a span of 12 bases. Germline CDR1 is SGHRS and CDR2 is YFSETQ. The CDR3 totals 13 residues. The CDR3 bases are TGCGCCAGCAGCGTCCGAGATATGGAAAAACTGTTTTTT. Its translation: CASSVRDMEKLFF. Looking up the rest from reference TRBV5-1 and TRBJ1-4 gives the full variable domain: KAGVTQTPRYLIKTRGQQVTLSCSPISGHRSVSWYQQTPGQGLQFLFEYFSETQRNKGNFPGRFSGRQFSNSRSEMNVSTLELGDSALYLCASSVRDMEKLFFGSGTQLSVL.

The J gene is TRBJ2-2, the V gene TRBV7-1; TRBD2 aligns across 9 bases. TRBV7-1 counts as an open reading frame of uncertain function. The junction had 2 bases not matched to a gene; V was cut back by 7 bases and J by 8 bases. The CDR3 covers 12 residues. The CDR3, as DNA: TGTGCCAGCACCGGACTAGCGGGGGAGCTGTTTTTT. Amino acid sequence: CASTGLAGELFF.

This sequence joins TRBV7-7 and TRBJ2-5; no clear D. This CDR3 region has 15 residues. CDR1 SSHAT and CDR2 FNYEAQ come from the germline V gene (reference sequence). Trimming pared 0 bases from V and 5 bases from J, leaving 13 bases between. CDR3 loop: CASSLAGSASETQYF. CDR3 coding DNA: TGTGCCAGCAGCTTAGCGGGCAGTGCTTCGGAGACCCAGTACTTC.

Worth noting for this clone: One end of the junction is discordant with germline, which a read error may explain. The chain uses TRBV7-7 and TRBJ2-1; 9 bases match TRBD2. CDR1 and CDR2 from the germline V gene are SSHAT and FNYEAQ (reference sequence). The CDR3 is 15 amino acids. The CDR3 is CASSLGREGNNEQFF. CDR3 coding DNA: TGTGCTAGCAGCTTAGGGCGGGAGGGGAACAATGAGCAGTTCTTC.

This chain uses TRBV30 with TRBJ2-5, with D perhaps TRBD1 (6 bases). The CDR3 is 13 residues long. Germline assignment: CDR1 GTSNPN and CDR2 SVGIG (reference sequence). Trimming took off 4 bases at V and 4 bases at J, with 13 bases between the two ends. The CDR3 DNA reads as TGTGCCTGGACCCTTACAGGGTTAGAGACCCAGTACTTC. This gives the protein CAWTLTGLETQYF.

The V gene is TRBV7-2, the J gene TRBJ2-7, with 14 positions matching TRBD2. Germline V gene lookup returns CDR1 SGHTA and CDR2 FQGNSA. V dropped 4 bases and J dropped 13; count of bases not matched to a gene: 6. The CDR3 totals 13 residues. In DNA, the CDR3 is TGTGCCAGCAGCTCGACTAGCGGGAGGGCCCCATACTTC. This gives the protein CASSSTSGRAPYF.

The genes are TRBV5-1 and TRBJ1-5, with D unclear. The CDR3 sequence is 16 residues long. The V gene lost 0 bases and the J gene lost 7 bases, with 17 bases spanning the gap. Germline CDR1 SGHRS, CDR2 YFSETQ. CDR3 region: CASSLGARAQGQPQHF. CDR3 sequence (DNA): TGCGCCAGCAGCTTGGGCGCCCGGGCCCAAGGGCAGCCCCAGCATTTT.

The chain links TRBV19 to TRBJ1-2; 7 bases match TRBD1. Losses at the gene ends were 3 bases for V and 4 bases for J; bases not matched to a gene: 11. Per the germline V gene, CDR1 is LNHDA and CDR2 is SQIVND (reference sequence). The CDR3 is 16 amino acids. The CDR3 reads CASSIPLRRQGYGYTF. In nucleotides, the CDR3 is TGTGCCAGTAGTATTCCGTTAAGGCGACAGGGCTATGGCTACACCTTC.